This TCR beta chain originates from a study of blood T cell repertoires in COVID-19. Study at large: Both acute and convalescent COVID-19 samples were obtained from the United States, Italy and Spain. T cells, B-cell-depleted T cells, or PBMCs provided the cDNA or gDNA that served as material.

Original processing methods: The authors estimated nucleated cell counts from reference gene primer amplification. Only in-frame clones appear in the TCRdb table, and some are missing; sequencing was by immunoSEQ multiplex PCR. The V and J calls and the clone size are those of that table, but D and trimming were determined from the DNA. The table lists around 170,000 clones, about 81% of them singletons. V lost 3 bases, J lost 6 bases, and 5 bases stayed unmatched. Germline CDR1 SNHLY, CDR2 FYNNEI. The CDR3 consists of 16 residues. Seattle's cohort entered during active infection and was followed longitudinally.

The genes are TRBV2 and TRBJ2-1, with TRBD2 identical over 13 bases. The clonotype comes from a woman over 75 with COVID-19, enrolled during active disease. Input material: peripheral blood. CDR3 residues: CASSDGTSGNGNEQFF. The CDR3, as DNA: TGTGCCAGCAGTGATGGGACTAGCGGGAATGGCAATGAGCAGTTCTTC.